Below, 25 T cell receptor beta chains from the same sample are listed, as sequenced in a study of shared clonotypes between healthy human individuals. Generated by immunoSEQ multiplex PCR, the TCRdb table keeps only in-frame clones and is missing some. The sample includes about 1 million clones, 65% to 80% of them seen just once. The sample was memory CD4+ T cells sorted from blood. Regarding subset: CD45RA-negative fraction. These receptors all come from a man aged 18 to 35 in good health.

This clone was counted only a few times. V is TRBV5-1 and J is TRBJ2-3; 16 nucleotides agree with TRBD2. Unmatched junction bases numbered 3, after V lost 3 bases and J lost 2 bases. The CDR3 length is 17 residues. The V gene's germline CDR1 is SGHRS and CDR2 YFSETQ. The CDR3 is CASSSGTSGGATDTQYF. The CDR3 DNA reads TGCGCCAGCAGCTCCGGGACTAGCGGGGGGGCCACAGATACGCAGTATTTT.

With respect to this clone: Other DNA sequences in the sample encode the same CDR3. This chain uses TRBV5-1 with TRBJ2-7; 7 nucleotides line up with TRBD1. CDR1 is SGHRS and CDR2 is YFSETQ in the germline V gene. CDR3 size: 15 residues. Unmatched junction bases numbered 6, after V lost 0 bases and J lost 3 bases. CDR3 region: CASSLASGGNYEQYF. The DNA for the CDR3 is TGCGCCAGCAGCTTGGCCTCAGGGGGTAACTACGAGCAGTACTTC.

V is TRBV30 and J is TRBJ1-2, with D possibly matching TRBD1 (5 bases). V gave up 3 bases and J gave up 5 bases, with 19 bases separating them. The CDR3 covers 15 residues. Germline V gene data show CDR1 as GTSNPN and CDR2 as SVGIG (reference sequence). The CDR3 DNA follows: TGTGCCTGGAGCGTCCCCGGACAAGGGTATTATGGCTACACCTTC. This translates into CAWSVPGQGYYGYTF.

This sequence joins TRBV28 and TRBJ1-1; 7 bases are shared with TRBD1. The trim removed 5 bases at V and 10 bases at J, leaving 16 bases unmatched. CDR1 and CDR2 (germline): MDHEN, SYDVKM. This CDR3 is built from 15 residues. This CDR3 reads CASSRGPRQGIGAFF. In DNA, the CDR3 is TGTGCCAGCAGTAGAGGCCCTCGACAGGGTATCGGAGCTTTCTTT.

The chain joins TRBV19 to TRBJ1-2; D may be TRBD1 (5 bases). This CDR3 contains 13 residues. Trimming left V 8 bases short and J 2 bases short, with 12 bases between. Germline V gene sequence: CDR1 LNHDA, CDR2 SQIVND (reference sequence). The CDR3 region has the DNA TGTGCCAGTTCGCAGGGACTCAACTATGGCTACACCTTC. Encoded protein: CASSQGLNYGYTF.

V gene TRBV28 combines with J gene TRBJ1-3; D might be TRBD1 (6 bases). Trimming shortened V by 2 bases and J by 2 bases, and 10 bases separated the two germline ends. Germline-derived CDR1 and CDR2 are MDHEN and SYDVKM. This CDR3 has 15 residues. The CDR3 region is CASSLVQGPGNTIYF. CDR3 in DNA: TGTGCCAGCAGTTTAGTCCAGGGGCCTGGAAACACCATATATTTT.

This clone was picked up a small number of times. This specimen includes other DNA sequences encoding the same CDR3. This sequence joins TRBV30 and TRBJ1-5; D uncertain. The V end lost 3 bases, the J end lost 0 bases, and 6 bases lay between the germline ends. The CDR3 consists of 13 residues. Germline CDR1 and CDR2: GTSNPN and SVGIG (reference sequence). CDR3 amino acids: CAWSSNSNQPQHF. The CDR3 coding sequence is TGTGCCTGGAGCTCAAATAGCAATCAGCCCCAGCATTTT.

The CDR3 DNA reads as TGTGCCAGCAGCGTAGGGGGAAAAGCCGGGGAGCTGTTTTTT. It translates to CASSVGGKAGELFF. The chain uses TRBV9 and TRBJ2-2; no reliable D call. CDR1 and CDR2 (germline): SGDLS, YYNGEE. Trimming took 0 bases from V and 6 from J, leaving 9 bases between them. This CDR3 region has 14 residues. The whole variable domain, filled in from reference TRBV9 and TRBJ2-2, reads DSGVTQTPKHLITATGQRVTLRCSPRSGDLSVYWYQQSLDQGLQFLIQYYNGEERAKGNILERFSAQQFPDLHSELNLSSLELGDSALYFCASSVGGKAGELFFGEGSRLTVL.

The V call is TRBV10-3, the J call TRBJ2-5; D is ambiguous. CDR1 is ENHRY, CDR2 SYGVKD, per germline. V gave up 8 bases and J gave up 2 bases, with 9 bases separating them. The CDR3 spans 12 residues. CDR3 nucleotides: TGTGCCATCGCTGACACTCAAGAGACCCAGTACTTC. This translates into CAIADTQETQYF.

In the case of this clone: A clone one base away is much larger, so this may be a read error. The V call is TRBV5-1, the J call TRBJ2-2, with 7 nucleotides matching TRBD1. Germline CDR1 SGHRS, CDR2 YFSETQ. The CDR3 totals 15 residues. V gave up 2 bases and J gave up 0 bases; unmatched junction bases: 1. Here the CDR3 DNA reads TGCGCCAGCAGCTTTACAGGGGCGAACACCGGGGAGCTGTTTTTT. This codes for CASSFTGANTGELFF.

V usage is TRBV6-5 and J usage is TRBJ1-2; no firm D call. CDR3 size: 14 residues. Between the trimmed V and J ends, which lost 4 bases and 8 bases, there was a span of 17 bases. Germline CDR1 and CDR2: MNHEY and SVGAGI. The CDR3: CASSSLGMSPGYTF. CDR3 nucleotide sequence: TGTGCCAGCAGTTCACTCGGGATGTCGCCGGGCTACACCTTC.

This chain connects TRBV2 to TRBJ2-7; D not resolved. From germline, CDR1 is SNHLY and CDR2 FYNNEI. V shed 4 bases and J shed 0 bases, with 10 bases lying between them. The CDR3 totals 14 residues. CDR3 amino acids: CASSVGSVSYEQYF. CDR3 coding DNA: TGTGCCAGCAGTGTTGGCAGTGTCTCCTACGAGCAGTACTTC.

There are a few counts of this clone. The V call is TRBV7-2, the J call TRBJ2-2; 14 nucleotides line up with TRBD2. CDR3 size: 17 residues. From germline, CDR1 is SGHTA and CDR2 FQGNSA. After removal of 1 base from V and 5 bases from J, the junction contained 3 bases not matched to a gene. The CDR3 DNA reads as TGTGCCAGCAGCTTAGGACTAGCGGGAGGGTGGACCGGGGAGCTGTTTTTT. Its translation: CASSLGLAGGWTGELFF.

V gene TRBV19 combines with J gene TRBJ1-6; D call uncertain. The V end lost 3 bases, the J end lost 9 bases, and 6 bases lay between the germline ends. The germline V gene encodes CDR1 LNHDA and CDR2 SQIVND (reference sequence). The CDR3 covers 12 residues. CDR3 sequence (DNA): TGTGCCAGTAGTATGATAGGTTCACCCCTCCACTTT. This sequence encodes CASSMIGSPLHF.

Notes on this clone: Additional DNA sequences in this sample encode the identical CDR3. The chain uses TRBV7-2 and TRBJ2-2; D is ambiguous. The V gene's germline CDR1 is SGHTA and CDR2 FQGNSA. This CDR3 spans 12 amino acids. The V end was cut by 6 bases, the J end by 3 bases, with 5 bases between. Written as DNA, the CDR3 is TGTGCCAGCAGTCTCTACACCGGGGAGCTGTTTTTT. It yields the protein CASSLYTGELFF.

This chain uses TRBV5-6 with TRBJ2-1, with unresolved D. Germline V gene data show CDR1 as SGHDT and CDR2 as YYEEEE. The length of the CDR3 is 15 residues. V was shortened by 1 base and J by 12 bases, with 20 bases between the two germline ends. CDR3 sequence (DNA): TGTGCCAGCAGCTTGACCCCGGACCTAATCGGTAGGCAGTTCTTC. Protein sequence: CASSLTPDLIGRQFF. The whole variable domain, filled in from reference TRBV5-6 and TRBJ2-1, reads DAGVTQSPTHLIKTRGQQVTLRCSPKSGHDTVSWYQQALGQGPQFIFQYYEEEERQRGNFPDRFSGHQFPNYSSELNVNALLLGDSALYLCASSLTPDLIGRQFFGPGTRLTVL.

About this clone itself: This sequence may be a read error, since a much larger clone differs from it by one base. The CDR3 region has the DNA TGTGCCTGGACAGAGAACACCGGGGAGCTGTTTTTT. Translated: CAWTENTGELFF. V usage is TRBV30 and J usage is TRBJ2-2; D gene unclear. CDR1 GTSNPN and CDR2 SVGIG come from the germline V gene (reference sequence). This CDR3 is 12 amino acids long. V lost 4 bases and J 1 base, leaving 4 bases between the germline ends.

This chain links TRBV5-1 with TRBJ2-1; D uncertain. The CDR3 has 13 amino acids. Per germline, CDR1 SGHRS and CDR2 YFSETQ. V lost 0 bases to trimming and J lost 5 bases, with 6 bases between them. The CDR3 bases are TGCGCCAGCAGCTTGGTCATTGACAATGAGCAGTTCTTC. It codes for CASSLVIDNEQFF.

The genes are TRBV27 and TRBJ2-1, with 8 bases lining up with TRBD2. CDR3 size: 16 residues. Trimming at V came to 5 bases and at J to 7 bases, leaving 13 bases not matched to a gene. Germline assignment: CDR1 MNHEY and CDR2 SMNVEV (reference sequence). CDR3 in DNA: TGTGCCAGCAGTCCCAGAAAGCGGGAGTGGGTGAATGAGCAGTTCTTC. Translated, it gives CASSPRKREWVNEQFF.

As DNA, the CDR3 is TGTGCCATCAGTGAGTCTAGGACTTTACAGGGGGCCTTTGGCTACACCTTC. As protein: CAISESRTLQGAFGYTF. The chain has TRBV10-3 and TRBJ1-2, with 9 bases aligning to TRBD1. The CDR3 contains 17 residues. V dropped 0 bases and J dropped 7; count of bases not matched to a gene: 12. CDR1 is ENHRY, CDR2 SYGVKD, per germline.

V gene TRBV5-4 combines with J gene TRBJ2-5, with 10 bases matching TRBD1. The germline gives CDR1 SGHNT, CDR2 YYREEE (reference sequence). This CDR3 comprises 15 residues. The V gene end was trimmed by 6 bases and the J gene end by 5 bases; junction bases not matched to a gene: 10. The CDR3 is CASKAPGTGVETQYF. The CDR3 nucleotides read TGTGCCAGCAAGGCCCCGGGGACAGGGGTGGAGACCCAGTACTTC.

The chain has TRBV7-9 and TRBJ2-5; 10 nucleotides agree with TRBD2. The CDR3 runs 17 residues. V was pared by 5 bases and J by 2 bases, with 11 bases of the junction left unmatched. The germline V gene encodes CDR1 SEHNR and CDR2 FQNEAQ (reference sequence). CDR3 in amino acids: CASSPKRSSGGQETQYF. The CDR3 DNA reads TGTGCCAGCAGCCCAAAGCGGTCTAGCGGGGGACAAGAGACCCAGTACTTC.

The count of this clone is one. The chain is built from TRBV10-1 and TRBJ2-1; tentatively, D is TRBD2 (5 bases). The CDR3 extends over 13 amino acids. Germline V gene sequence: CDR1 WNHNN, CDR2 SYGVQD (reference sequence). V shed 0 bases and J shed 11 bases, with 11 bases lying between them. The CDR3: CASSESEGRQQFF. In nucleotides, the CDR3 is TGCGCCAGCAGTGAGTCCGAAGGGAGACAGCAGTTCTTC.

The V call is TRBV7-2, the J call TRBJ2-1; D remains ambiguous. Germline loops: CDR1 SGHTA, CDR2 FQGNSA. This CDR3 has 14 amino acids. Trimming took off 7 bases at V and 10 bases at J, with 20 bases between the two ends. The CDR3 coding sequence is TGTGCCAGCAACCAAAGGACCTACCTTGGGGAGCAGTTCTTC. It is translated as CASNQRTYLGEQFF.

The V and J genes are TRBV14 and TRBJ2-7; the D gene is possibly TRBD2 (6 bases). The CDR3 is made up of 15 amino acids. V was cut by 0 bases and J by 3 bases, with 12 bases left in between. Germline-derived CDR1 and CDR2 are SGHDN and FVKESK. This CDR3 is CASSQEGTAIYEQYF. DNA of the CDR3: TGTGCCAGCAGCCAAGAAGGGACTGCGATCTACGAGCAGTACTTC.